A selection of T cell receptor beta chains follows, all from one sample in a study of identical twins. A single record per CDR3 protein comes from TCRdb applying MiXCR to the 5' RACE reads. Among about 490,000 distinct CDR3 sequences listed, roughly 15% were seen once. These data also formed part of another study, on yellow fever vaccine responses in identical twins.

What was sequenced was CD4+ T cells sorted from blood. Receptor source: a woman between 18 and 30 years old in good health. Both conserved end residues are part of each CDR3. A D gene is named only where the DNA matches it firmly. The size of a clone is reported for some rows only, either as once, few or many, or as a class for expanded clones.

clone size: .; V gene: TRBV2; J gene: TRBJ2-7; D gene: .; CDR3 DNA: TGTGCCAGCAGTGACCGAGGCAACGAGCAGTACTTC; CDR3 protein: CASSDRGNEQYF
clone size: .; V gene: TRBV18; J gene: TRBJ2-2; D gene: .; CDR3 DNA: TGTGCCAGCTCACCGGGCGTCCAACAGGGGAACACCGGGGAGCTGTTTTTT; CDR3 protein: CASSPGVQQGNTGELFF
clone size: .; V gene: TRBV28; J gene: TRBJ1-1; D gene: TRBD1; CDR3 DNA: TGTGCCAGCACTGACAGGGTTTCCCACACTGAAGCTTTCTTT; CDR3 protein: CASTDRVSHTEAFF
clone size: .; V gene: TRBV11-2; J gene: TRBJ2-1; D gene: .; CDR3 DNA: TGTGCCAGCAGCCCCCCCGTGGGGGCCGCTATCTTTGAGCAGTTCTTC; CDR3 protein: CASSPPVGAAIFEQFF
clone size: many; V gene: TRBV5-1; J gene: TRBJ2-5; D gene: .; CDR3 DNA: TGCGCCAGCAGCACGGGCCGATCCACGGAGACCCAGTACTTC; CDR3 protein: CASSTGRSTETQYF
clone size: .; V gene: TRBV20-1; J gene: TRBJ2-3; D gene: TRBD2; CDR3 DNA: TGCAGTGCTAGCCTTCTTGGCGGGGGAAGCACAGATACGCAGTATTTT; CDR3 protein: CSASLLGGGSTDTQYF
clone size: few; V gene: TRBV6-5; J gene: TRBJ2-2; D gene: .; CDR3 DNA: TGTGCCAGCAGTTACGGCAGGGCGAACACCGGGGAGCTGTTTTTT; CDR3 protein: CASSYGRANTGELFF
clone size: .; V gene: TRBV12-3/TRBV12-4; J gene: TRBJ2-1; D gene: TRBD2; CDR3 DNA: TGTGCCAGCAGCCCTCCTGGAACTAGCGGGATAGAGCGGTTCTTC; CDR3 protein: CASSPPGTSGIERFF
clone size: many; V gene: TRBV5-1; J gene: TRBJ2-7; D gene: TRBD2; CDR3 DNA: TGCGCCAGCAGCTTAGGTGCGGGAGGGCCCTACGAGCAGTACTTC; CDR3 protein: CASSLGAGGPYEQYF
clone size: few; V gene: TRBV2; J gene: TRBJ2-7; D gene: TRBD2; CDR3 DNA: TGTGCCAGCAGTCTTAGCGGGAGTTACTCCTACGAGCAGTACTTC; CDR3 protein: CASSLSGSYSYEQYF
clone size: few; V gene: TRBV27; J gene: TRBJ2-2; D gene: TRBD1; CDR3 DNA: TGTGCCAGCAGTTTATTTAACCAGGGGGCCGGGGAGCTGTTTTTT; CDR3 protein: CASSLFNQGAGELFF
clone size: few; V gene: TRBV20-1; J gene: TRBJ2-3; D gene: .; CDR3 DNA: TGCAGTGCTAGCGGGGCCACAGATACGCAGTATTTT; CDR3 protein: CSASGATDTQYF
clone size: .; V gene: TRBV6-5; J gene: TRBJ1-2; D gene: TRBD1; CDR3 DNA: TGTGCCAGCAGTTACGACAGGGGATCAATTTATGGCTACACCTTC; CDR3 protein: CASSYDRGSIYGYTF
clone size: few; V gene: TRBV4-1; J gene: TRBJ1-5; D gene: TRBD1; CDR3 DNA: TGCGCCAGCAGCCCCTCGGGACAGAATCAGCCCCAGCATTTT; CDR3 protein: CASSPSGQNQPQHF
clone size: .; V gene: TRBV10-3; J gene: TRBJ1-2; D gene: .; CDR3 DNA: TGTGCCATCAGTCCCGATTCGTCTAATGGCTACACCTTC; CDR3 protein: CAISPDSSNGYTF
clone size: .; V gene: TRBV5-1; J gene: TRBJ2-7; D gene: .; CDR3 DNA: TGCGCCAGCAGCTTGGTCCGGAATTACTACGAGCAGTACTTC; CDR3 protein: CASSLVRNYYEQYF
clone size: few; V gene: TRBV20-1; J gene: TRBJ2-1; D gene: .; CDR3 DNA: TGCAGTCCAAGCCAGGGTCAGGGCTTATCTGAGCAGTTCTTC; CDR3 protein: CSPSQGQGLSEQFF
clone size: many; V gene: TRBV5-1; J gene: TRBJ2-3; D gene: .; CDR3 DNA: TGCGCCAGCGCTGGGGGAGGTCCAGATACGCAGTATTTT; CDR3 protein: CASAGGGPDTQYF
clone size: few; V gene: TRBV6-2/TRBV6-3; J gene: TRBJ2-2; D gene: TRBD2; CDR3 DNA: TGTGCCAGCAGGGGAGCGGGGACGAACACCGGGGAGCTGTTTTTT; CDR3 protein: CASRGAGTNTGELFF
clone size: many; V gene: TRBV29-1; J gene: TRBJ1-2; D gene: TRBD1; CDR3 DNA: TGCAGCGTTGAGACAGGGAAGGGGTATGGCTACACCTTC; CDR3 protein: CSVETGKGYGYTF
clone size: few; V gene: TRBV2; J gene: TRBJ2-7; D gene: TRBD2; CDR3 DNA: TGTGCCAGCAGTGGACTAGCGTACGAGCAGTACTTC; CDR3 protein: CASSGLAYEQYF
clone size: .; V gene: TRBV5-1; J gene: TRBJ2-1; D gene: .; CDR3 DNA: TGCGCCAGCAGCTCCCGGGGGGACCGGGACAGCTACAATGAGCAGTTCTTC; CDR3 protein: CASSSRGDRDSYNEQFF
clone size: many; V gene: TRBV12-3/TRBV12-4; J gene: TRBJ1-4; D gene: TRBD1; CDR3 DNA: TGTGCCAGCAGTTGGGGGACAGGCGGCGAAAAACTGTTTTTT; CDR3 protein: CASSWGTGGEKLFF
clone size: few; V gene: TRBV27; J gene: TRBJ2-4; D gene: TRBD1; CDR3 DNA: TGTGCCAGCAGTTCACGGACAGGGTGGGGCATTCAGTACTTC; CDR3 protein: CASSSRTGWGIQYF
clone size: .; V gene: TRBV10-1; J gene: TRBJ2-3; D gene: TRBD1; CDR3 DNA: TGCGCCAGCAGTGATGGACAGGGGGCCACAGATACGCAGTATTTT; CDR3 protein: CASSDGQGATDTQYF
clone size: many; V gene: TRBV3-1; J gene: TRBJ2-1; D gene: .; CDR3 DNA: TGTGCCAGCAGCCAAGCAGGTCATGAGCAGTTCTTC; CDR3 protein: CASSQAGHEQFF
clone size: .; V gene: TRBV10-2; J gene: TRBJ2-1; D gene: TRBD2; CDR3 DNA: TGTGCCTGCAGCCCCAGACGGCTAGCGGGACCCAACAATGAGCAGTTCTTC; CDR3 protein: CACSPRRLAGPNNEQFF
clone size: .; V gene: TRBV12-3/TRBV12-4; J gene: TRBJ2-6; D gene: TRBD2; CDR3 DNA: TGTGCCAGCAGTTTGCGGCTAGCGGGGGGAACTTTTGCTGGGGCCAACGTCCTGACTTTC; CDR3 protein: CASSLRLAGGTFAGANVLTF
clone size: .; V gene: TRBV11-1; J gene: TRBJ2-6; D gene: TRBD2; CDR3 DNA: TGTGCCAGCAGCTTACTGGCTAGCGGGGTCTCTGGGGCCAACGTCCTGACTTTC; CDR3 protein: CASSLLASGVSGANVLTF
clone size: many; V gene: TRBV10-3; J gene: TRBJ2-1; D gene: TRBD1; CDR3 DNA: TGTGCCATCAGCGCAACAGGGGGTGTCAATGAGCAGTTCTTC; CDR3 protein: CAISATGGVNEQFF
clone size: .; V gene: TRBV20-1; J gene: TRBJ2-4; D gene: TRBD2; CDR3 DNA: TGCAGTGCTCCGCGGGGAGGGGCCAAAAACATTCAGTACTTC; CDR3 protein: CSAPRGGAKNIQYF
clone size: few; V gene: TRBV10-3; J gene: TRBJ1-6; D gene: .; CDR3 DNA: TGTGCCATCAGTCGTACAGGGCCGGGGGATTCACCCCTCCACTTT; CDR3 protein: CAISRTGPGDSPLHF
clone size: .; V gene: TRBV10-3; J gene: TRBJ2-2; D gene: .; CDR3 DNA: TGTGCCATCAGTGAGAACCAAGGCACCGGGGAGCTGTTTTTT; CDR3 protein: CAISENQGTGELFF
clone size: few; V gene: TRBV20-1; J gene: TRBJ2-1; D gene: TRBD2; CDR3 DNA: TGCAGTGCTAGGACTAGCGGCCTGTTCTACAATGAGCAGTTCTTC; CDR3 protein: CSARTSGLFYNEQFF
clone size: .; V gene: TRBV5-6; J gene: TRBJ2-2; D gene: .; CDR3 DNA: TGTGCCAGCAGCTCGAAGGTCCAACCACCGAACACCGGGGAGCTGTTTTTT; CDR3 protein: CASSSKVQPPNTGELFF
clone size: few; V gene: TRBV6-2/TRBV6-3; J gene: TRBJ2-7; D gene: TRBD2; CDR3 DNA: TGTGCCAGCAGTTACGATAGAATTCTAGCGGGAAAATACGAGCAGTACTTC; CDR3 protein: CASSYDRILAGKYEQYF
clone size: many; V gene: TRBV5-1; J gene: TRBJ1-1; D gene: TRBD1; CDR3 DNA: TGCGCCAGCAGCTTCTCCGGCGCCGGACAGGCTGAAAACACTGAAGCTTTCTTT; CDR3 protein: CASSFSGAGQAENTEAFF
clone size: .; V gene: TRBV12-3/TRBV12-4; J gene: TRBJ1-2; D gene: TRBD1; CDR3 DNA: TGTGCCAGCAGCCCGGGACAGGGGCTTTGGGTCTCCGGCTACACCTTC; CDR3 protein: CASSPGQGLWVSGYTF
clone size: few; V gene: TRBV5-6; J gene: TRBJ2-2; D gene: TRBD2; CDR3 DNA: TGTGCCAGCAGGGTGACTAGCGGTATAGAAACCGGGGAGCTGTTTTTT; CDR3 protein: CASRVTSGIETGELFF
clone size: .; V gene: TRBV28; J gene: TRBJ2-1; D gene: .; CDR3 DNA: TGTGCCAGCACTAAAACGAGCTCCTACAATGAGCAGTTCTTC; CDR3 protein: CASTKTSSYNEQFF
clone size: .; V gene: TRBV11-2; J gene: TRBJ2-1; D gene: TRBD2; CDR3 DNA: TGTGCCAGCAGCTTAGAGCGGGGGGGCCACTCTGAGCAGTTCTTC; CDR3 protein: CASSLERGGHSEQFF
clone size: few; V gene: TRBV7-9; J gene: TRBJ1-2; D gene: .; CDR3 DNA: TGTGCCAGCAGCTTATCCGACAGGCGGTTCTTCAACACCTTC; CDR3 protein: CASSLSDRRFFNTF
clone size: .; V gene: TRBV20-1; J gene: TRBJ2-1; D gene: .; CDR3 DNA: TGCAGTGCCGCGAAACATGAGCAGTTCTTC; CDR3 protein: CSAAKHEQFF
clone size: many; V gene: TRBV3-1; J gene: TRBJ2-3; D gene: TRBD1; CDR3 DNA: TGTGCCAGCAGCCCGACAGGGAGCACAGATACGCAGTATTTT; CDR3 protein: CASSPTGSTDTQYF
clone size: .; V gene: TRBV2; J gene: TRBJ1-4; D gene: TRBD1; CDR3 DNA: TGTGCCAGCCAAGCAGGGGGCGAACTGTTTTTT; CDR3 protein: CASQAGGELFF
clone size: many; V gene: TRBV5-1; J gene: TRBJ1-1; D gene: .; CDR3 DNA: TGCGCCAGCAGCTTGGATAGCCGGGTGACTGAAGCTTTCTTT; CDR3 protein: CASSLDSRVTEAFF
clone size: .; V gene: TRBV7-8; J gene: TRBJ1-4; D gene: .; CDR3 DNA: TGTGCCAGCAGCTTAGCCTTTTCAGAAAAACTGTTTTTT; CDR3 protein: CASSLAFSEKLFF
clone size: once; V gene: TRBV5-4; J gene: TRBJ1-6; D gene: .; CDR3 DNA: TGTGCCAGCAGCTTGGCTGGGGTTAATTCACCCCTCCACTTT; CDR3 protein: CASSLAGVNSPLHF
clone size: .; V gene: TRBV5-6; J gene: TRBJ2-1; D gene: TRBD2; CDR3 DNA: TGTGCCAGCAGCTTGCAACTAGCGGAACCCTACAATGAGCAGTTCTTC; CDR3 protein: CASSLQLAEPYNEQFF
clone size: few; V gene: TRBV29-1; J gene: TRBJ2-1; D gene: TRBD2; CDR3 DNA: TGCAGCGTTGAAGTCAGAGGACTAGAGGGTTATACGTACAATGAGCAGTTCTTC; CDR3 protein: CSVEVRGLEGYTYNEQFF
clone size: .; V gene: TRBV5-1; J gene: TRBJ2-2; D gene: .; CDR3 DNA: TGCGCCAGCAGCTTGGTAGCGGACGGGGAGCTGTTTTTT; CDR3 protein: CASSLVADGELFF